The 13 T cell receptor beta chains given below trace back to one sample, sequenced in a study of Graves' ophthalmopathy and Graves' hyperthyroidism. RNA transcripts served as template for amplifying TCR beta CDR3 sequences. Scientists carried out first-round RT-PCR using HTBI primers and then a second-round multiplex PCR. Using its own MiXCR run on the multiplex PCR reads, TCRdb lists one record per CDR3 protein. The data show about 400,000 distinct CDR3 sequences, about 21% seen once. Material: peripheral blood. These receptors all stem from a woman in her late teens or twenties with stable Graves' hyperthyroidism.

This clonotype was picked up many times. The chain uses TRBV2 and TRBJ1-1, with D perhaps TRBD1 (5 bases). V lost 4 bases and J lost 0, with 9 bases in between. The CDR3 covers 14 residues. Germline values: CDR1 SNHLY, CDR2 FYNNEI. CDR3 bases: TGTGCCAGCAGTGGCGGGACCTTGAACACTGAAGCTTTCTTT. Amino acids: CASSGGTLNTEAFF.

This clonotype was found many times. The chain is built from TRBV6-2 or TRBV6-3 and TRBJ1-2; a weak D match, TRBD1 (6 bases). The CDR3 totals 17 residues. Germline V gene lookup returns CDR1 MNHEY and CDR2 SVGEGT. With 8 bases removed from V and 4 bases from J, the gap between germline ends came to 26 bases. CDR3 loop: CASAVLGSDGGLYGYTF. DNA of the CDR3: TGTGCCAGCGCAGTGCTGGGGTCGGATGGGGGGCTCTATGGCTACACCTTC.

The CDR3 reads CASSGREVNEQYF. The CDR3 DNA is TGTGCCAGCAGCGGACGGGAGGTCAACGAGCAGTACTTC. The chain carries TRBV5-3 and TRBJ2-7; 7 bases are shared with TRBD2. TRBV5-3 is designated an ORF whose function remains uncertain. The trim removed 8 bases at V and 5 bases at J, leaving 10 bases unmatched. This CDR3 is 13 amino acids long.

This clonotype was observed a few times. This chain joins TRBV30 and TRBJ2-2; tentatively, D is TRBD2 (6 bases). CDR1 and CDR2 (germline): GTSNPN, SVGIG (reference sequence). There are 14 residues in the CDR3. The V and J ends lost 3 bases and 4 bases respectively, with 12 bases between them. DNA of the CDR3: TGTGCCTGGAGAGAGACTAGGCTCACCGGGGAGCTGTTTTTT. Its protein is CAWRETRLTGELFF.

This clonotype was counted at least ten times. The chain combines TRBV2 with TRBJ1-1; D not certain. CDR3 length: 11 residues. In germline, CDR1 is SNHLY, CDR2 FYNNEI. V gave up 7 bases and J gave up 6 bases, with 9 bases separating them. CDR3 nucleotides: TGTGCCAGCACGGGCTTGTCTGAAGCTTTCTTT. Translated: CASTGLSEAFF. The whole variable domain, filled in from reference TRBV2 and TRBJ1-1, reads EPEVTQTPSHQVTQMGQEVILRCVPISNHLYFYWYRQILGQKVEFLVSFYNNEISEKSEIFDDQFSVERPDGSNFTLKIRSTKLEDSAMYFCASTGLSEAFFGQGTRLTVV.

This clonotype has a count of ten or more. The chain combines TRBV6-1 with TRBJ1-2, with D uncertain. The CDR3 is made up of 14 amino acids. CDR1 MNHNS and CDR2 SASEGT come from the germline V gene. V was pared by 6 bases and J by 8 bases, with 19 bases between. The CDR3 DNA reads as TGTGCCAGCAGACCACCCCGGGGTAAGGGCGGCTACACCTTC. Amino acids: CASRPPRGKGGYTF.

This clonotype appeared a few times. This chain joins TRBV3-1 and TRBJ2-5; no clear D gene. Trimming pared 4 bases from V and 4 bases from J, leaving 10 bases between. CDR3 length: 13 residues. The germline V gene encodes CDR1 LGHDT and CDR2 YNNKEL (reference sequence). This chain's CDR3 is CASSLNRLETQYF. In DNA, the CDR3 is TGTGCCAGCAGCCTGAACCGTTTAGAGACCCAGTACTTC.

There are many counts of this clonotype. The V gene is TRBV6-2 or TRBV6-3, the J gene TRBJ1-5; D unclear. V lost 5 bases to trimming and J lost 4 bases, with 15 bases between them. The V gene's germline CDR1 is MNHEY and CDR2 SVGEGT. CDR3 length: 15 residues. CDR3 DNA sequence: TGTGCCAGCAGTCCGCTTGGGAAATGGAATCAGCCCCAGCATTTT. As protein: CASSPLGKWNQPQHF.

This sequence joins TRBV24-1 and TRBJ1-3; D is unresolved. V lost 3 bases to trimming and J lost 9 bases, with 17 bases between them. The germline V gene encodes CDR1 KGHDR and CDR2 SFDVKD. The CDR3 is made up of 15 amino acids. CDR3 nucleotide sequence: TGTGCCACCAGTGATGAGGGATACTCTGTAATCACCATATATTTT. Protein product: CATSDEGYSVITIYF.

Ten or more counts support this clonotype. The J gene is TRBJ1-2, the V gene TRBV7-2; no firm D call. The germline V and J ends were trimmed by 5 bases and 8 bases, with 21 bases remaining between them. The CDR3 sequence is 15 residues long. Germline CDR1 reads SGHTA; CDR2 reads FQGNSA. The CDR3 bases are TGTGCCAGCAGCCCCGCGAGGAGCCAAGGATTGGGCTACACCTTC. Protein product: CASSPARSQGLGYTF. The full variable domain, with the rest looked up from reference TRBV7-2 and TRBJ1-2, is GAGVSQSPSNKVTEKGKDVELRCDPISGHTALYWYRQSLGQGLEFLIYFQGNSAPDKSGLPSDRFSAERTGGSVSTLTIQRTQQEDSAVYLCASSPARSQGLGYTFGSGTRLTVV.

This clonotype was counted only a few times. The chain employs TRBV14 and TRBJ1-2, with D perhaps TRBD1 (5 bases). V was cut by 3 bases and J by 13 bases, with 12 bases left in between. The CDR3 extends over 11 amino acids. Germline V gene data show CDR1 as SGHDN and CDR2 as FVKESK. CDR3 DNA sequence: TGTGCCAGCAGCCAGTGGGGCGTCTTCACCTTC. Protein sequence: CASSQWGVFTF.

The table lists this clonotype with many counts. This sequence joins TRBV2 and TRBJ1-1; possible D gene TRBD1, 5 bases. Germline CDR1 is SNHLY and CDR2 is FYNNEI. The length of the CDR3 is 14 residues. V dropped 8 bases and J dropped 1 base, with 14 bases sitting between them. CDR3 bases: TGTGCCAGCCGATTCAGGGTACGGAACACTGAAGCTTTCTTT. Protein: CASRFRVRNTEAFF. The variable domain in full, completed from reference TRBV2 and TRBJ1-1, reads EPEVTQTPSHQVTQMGQEVILRCVPISNHLYFYWYRQILGQKVEFLVSFYNNEISEKSEIFDDQFSVERPDGSNFTLKIRSTKLEDSAMYFCASRFRVRNTEAFFGQGTRLTVV.

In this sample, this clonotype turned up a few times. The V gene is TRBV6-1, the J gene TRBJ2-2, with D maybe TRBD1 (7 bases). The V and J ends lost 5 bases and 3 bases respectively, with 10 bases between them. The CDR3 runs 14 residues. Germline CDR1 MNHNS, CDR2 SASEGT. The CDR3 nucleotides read TGTGCCAGCAGTCAGGGGGGTGACACCGGGGAGCTGTTTTTT. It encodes CASSQGGDTGELFF.